This record covers a single TCR beta chain. In the source study's methods: Cell counts per sample came from amplifying reference gene primers. Only in-frame clones appear in the TCRdb table, and some are missing; sequencing was by immunoSEQ multiplex PCR. V and J calls and clone size follow that table, whereas D and trimming were derived from the DNA. The sample holds about 78,000 clones, around 86% seen once. These data come from a study of blood T cell repertoires in COVID-19. Study-level information: Samples of COVID-19 (acute and convalescent) were obtained from the United States, Italy and Spain. The cDNA or gDNA used as material had been derived from T cells, B-cell-depleted T cells, or PBMCs.

V shed 5 bases, J shed 2 bases, and the junction held 2 bases outside the gene matches. Germline-derived CDR1 and CDR2 are MNHEY and SVGEGT. CDR3 length: 14 amino acids. The TCR originated in a man between 50 and 59 years old with active or convalescent COVID-19. The specimen sequenced was peripheral blood. This rearrangement joins TRBV6-2 or TRBV6-3 to TRBJ2-7; 11 bases match TRBD2. CDR3 in DNA: TGTGCCAGCAGTAGACTAGCGGGGACCTACGAGCAGTACTTC. This encodes CASSRLAGTYEQYF.